Listed below are T cell receptor beta chains from one sample, sequenced in a study of radiotherapy plus CTLA-4 blockade in lung cancer. The assay was immunoSEQ multiplex PCR, and TCRdb's table has in-frame clones only and misses some. The sample yields about 14,000 clones, around three quarters seen once. The specimen comprised peripheral blood, sampled from a patient treated with radiotherapy plus ipilimumab. The receptors were gathered from a human donor with non-small cell lung cancer whose response to radiotherapy plus ipilimumab could not be evaluated. Both conserved end residues are part of each CDR3. D genes are given only for firm matches. Clone size, where shown, is once, few, many, or a class for clones that have expanded.

>TRBJ1-1|-|TRBV5-1|TRBD1
CASKRTGRDTEAFF
TGCGCCAGCAAACGGACAGGGAGGGACACTGAAGCTTTCTTT
>TRBJ2-1|-|TRBV6-1|TRBD1
CASSTIWDSYNEQFF
TGTGCCAGCAGCACAATCTGGGACAGCTACAATGAGCAGTTCTTC
>TRBJ2-3|-|TRBV5-4|TRBD1
CAIQGDRGLDTQYF
TGTGCCATCCAGGGGGACAGGGGGCTAGATACGCAGTATTTT
>TRBJ2-3|-|TRBV7-2|TRBD2
CASSFGGITDTQYF
TGTGCCAGCAGCTTCGGGGGGATCACAGATACGCAGTATTTT
>TRBJ1-1|medium-sized|TRBV19|-
CASSIIQGLEAFF
TGTGCCAGTAGTATTATCCAGGGACTTGAAGCTTTCTTT
>TRBJ2-3|few|TRBV2|TRBD2
CASLERETTDTQYF
TGTGCCAGCCTTGAGCGGGAGACCACAGATACGCAGTATTTT
>TRBJ1-2|-|TRBV5-4|TRBD1
CASSFTGGYGYTF
TGTGCCAGCAGCTTTACAGGGGGCTATGGCTACACCTTC
>TRBJ1-1|once|TRBV12-5|-
CASGLSGYGTEAFF
TGTGCTAGTGGTTTATCAGGGTATGGCACTGAAGCTTTCTTT
>TRBJ1-2|-|TRBV9|TRBD1
CASSDGQGSLGYTF
TGTGCCAGCAGCGACGGACAGGGAAGTTTGGGCTACACCTTC
>TRBJ1-6|medium-sized|TRBV5-4|-
CASSLEKGLGSPLHF
TGTGCCAGCAGCTTGGAAAAGGGGCTGGGTTCACCCCTCCACTTT
>TRBJ2-5|once|TRBV9|-
CASSVGGGIIQETQYF
TGTGCCAGCAGCGTAGGTGGAGGGATTATCCAAGAGACCCAGTACTTC
>TRBJ1-5|once|TRBV2|-
CASSDPSRGPQHF
TGTGCCAGCAGTGACCCGTCACGAGGGCCCCAGCATTTT
>TRBJ1-3|-|TRBV9|-
CASSVPGGNTIYF
TGTGCCAGCAGCGTCCCGGGGGGAAACACCATATATTTT
>TRBJ1-1|medium-sized|TRBV21-1|-
CASSPMDRGNSEAFF
TGTGCCAGCAGCCCCATGGACAGGGGGAATTCGGAAGCTTTCTTT
>TRBJ1-5|-|TRBV7-9|-
CASSLVGRGGYSNQPQHF
TGTGCCAGCAGCTTAGTCGGAAGGGGAGGGTATAGCAATCAGCCCCAGCATTTT
>TRBJ1-1|few|TRBV30|-
CAWSVLALGAFF
TGTGCCTGGAGTGTACTCGCCCTTGGTGCTTTCTTT
>TRBJ2-3|-|TRBV11-2|TRBD2
CASSHERGVQYF
TGTGCCAGCAGCCATGAGCGGGGGGTGCAGTATTTT
>TRBJ1-1|-|TRBV29-1|-
CSVGGHWNTEAFF
TGCAGCGTTGGGGGACACTGGAACACTGAAGCTTTCTTT
>TRBJ1-1|few|TRBV25-1|TRBD1
CASSEHGQTGELAAFF
TGTGCCAGCAGTGAACATGGACAGACAGGGGAGTTAGCAGCTTTCTTT
>TRBJ1-5|-|TRBV5-1|TRBD1
CASSLEGDRDQPQHF
TGCGCCAGCAGCCTGGAGGGCGACAGGGATCAGCCCCAGCATTTT
>TRBJ1-5|once|TRBV6-1|-
CASSGEKINQPQHF
TGTGCCAGCAGTGGAGAAAAGATCAATCAGCCCCAGCATTTT
>TRBJ2-1|few|TRBV5-5|-
CASSNEGRAEQFF
TGTGCCAGCAGCAACGAGGGTAGGGCTGAGCAGTTCTTC
>TRBJ2-1|-|TRBV27|TRBD1
CASSKTPDRVSSYNEQFF
TGTGCCAGCAGCAAAACCCCCGACAGGGTGAGCTCCTACAATGAGCAGTTCTTC
>TRBJ2-3|-|TRBV6-6|-
CASSYRQPDTDTQYF
TGTGCCAGCAGTTACCGACAGCCCGACACAGATACGCAGTATTTT
>TRBJ1-2|-|TRBV5-6|-
CASTLTEIYGYTF
TGTGCCAGCACCTTAACAGAGATCTATGGCTACACCTTC
>TRBJ1-2|-|TRBV5-1|TRBD1
CASSLGGQGNYGYTF
TGCGCCAGCAGCTTGGGTGGACAGGGAAACTATGGCTACACCTTC
>TRBJ2-1|-|TRBV10-3|-
CATEGTGNYNEQFF
TGTGCCACCGAGGGTACCGGTAATTACAATGAGCAGTTCTTC
>TRBJ1-2|once|TRBV6-1|TRBD1
CASTGEGTGHMGYTF
TGTGCCAGCACGGGGGAGGGGACAGGGCATATGGGCTACACCTTC